What follows are 14 T cell receptor beta chains derived from one specimen sequenced in a study of cytomegalovirus exposure and HLA in healthy donors. The method was immunoSEQ multiplex PCR; TCRdb's version includes in-frame clones alone and lacks a portion of them. The table lists under 250,000 clones, 80% to 85% of them singletons. Input material: PBMCs. The receptors shown here come from a woman aged 30 to 39 in good health and CMV-seronegative.

This chain links TRBV5-1 with TRBJ2-6; 9 bases match TRBD1. Germline CDR1 reads SGHRS; CDR2 reads YFSETQ. V lost 4 bases to trimming and J lost 0 bases; unmatched junction nucleotides: 14. CDR3 length: 20 amino acids. CDR3 DNA sequence: TGCGCCAGCAGCCGTCGGGACAGGGAAGAGCCAGGCTCTGGGGCCAACGTCCTGACTTTC. It is translated as CASSRRDREEPGSGANVLTF.

The rearrangement links TRBV2 to TRBJ1-1; a possible D gene is TRBD1 (6 bases). Germline lookup yields CDR1 SNHLY and CDR2 FYNNEI. The CDR3 extends over 18 amino acids. V was cut by 2 bases and J by 6 bases, with 25 bases left in between. The CDR3 DNA reads TGTGCCAGCAGTGAATTAATTGCCCGGGGGGGCTCGTTTCCTGAAGCTTTCTTT. Translating it yields CASSELIARGGSFPEAFF.

The chain has TRBV2 and TRBJ1-1, with D perhaps TRBD1 (5 bases). The CDR3 covers 15 residues. CDR1 is SNHLY, CDR2 FYNNEI, per germline. V was shortened by 7 bases and J by 1 base, with 16 bases between the two germline ends. The CDR3 loop reads CASIPRSGTNTEAFF. As DNA, the CDR3 is TGTGCCAGCATCCCCCGGAGCGGGACGAACACTGAAGCTTTCTTT.

This clone was recorded a few times. The V call is TRBV30, the J call TRBJ1-4; D is possibly TRBD1 (5 bases). V was clipped by 4 bases and J by 3 bases, with 18 bases between them. Looked up from germline, CDR1 is GTSNPN and CDR2 is SVGIG (reference sequence). CDR3 length equals 16 residues. CDR3: CAWTGGSGGANEKLFF. CDR3 coding DNA: TGTGCCTGGACGGGGGGAAGCGGTGGGGCTAATGAAAAACTGTTTTTT.

The chain uses TRBV9 and TRBJ2-4; D remains ambiguous. V lost 0 bases, J lost 7 bases, and 11 bases lay in between. Germline values: CDR1 SGDLS, CDR2 YYNGEE. The length of the CDR3 is 14 residues. The CDR3 sequence is CASSVALDPNIQYF. CDR3 DNA: TGTGCCAGCAGCGTAGCTCTAGACCCTAACATTCAGTACTTC.

The chain uses TRBV19 and TRBJ2-2, with TRBD2 matching over 12 bases. Germline lookup yields CDR1 LNHDA and CDR2 SQIVND (reference sequence). Unmatched junction bases numbered 10, after V lost 5 bases and J lost 6 bases. The CDR3 totals 17 residues. The CDR3 is CASSPPPGLAGSGELFF. CDR3 bases: TGTGCCAGTAGTCCTCCCCCGGGACTAGCGGGTTCCGGGGAGCTGTTTTTT.

CDR3 protein: CASSIGQAMNTEAFF. The CDR3 nucleotides are TGTGCCAGTAGTATTGGACAGGCCATGAACACTGAAGCTTTCTTT. This chain links TRBV19 with TRBJ1-1; 7 bases are a match to TRBD1. The V gene's germline CDR1 is LNHDA and CDR2 SQIVND (reference sequence). V gave up 3 bases and J gave up 0 bases; unmatched junction bases: 4. This CDR3 is built from 15 residues.

V gene TRBV5-1 combines with J gene TRBJ2-2, with 7 positions matching TRBD2. There are 16 residues in the CDR3. Germline V gene lookup returns CDR1 SGHRS and CDR2 YFSETQ. With 0 bases clipped from V and 0 bases from J, the junction kept 2 bases outside the gene matches. Written as DNA, the CDR3 is TGCGCCAGCAGCTTGGCCGGGGGGTCGAACACCGGGGAGCTGTTTTTT. Translated: CASSLAGGSNTGELFF. Full variable domain (remainder filled in from reference TRBV5-1 and TRBJ2-2): KAGVTQTPRYLIKTRGQQVTLSCSPISGHRSVSWYQQTPGQGLQFLFEYFSETQRNKGNFPGRFSGRQFSNSRSEMNVSTLELGDSALYLCASSLAGGSNTGELFFGEGSRLTVL.

This clone turned up a few times. The V gene is TRBV27, the J gene TRBJ1-2; TRBD1 matches at 7 bases. Trimming at V came to 7 bases and at J to 8 bases, leaving 13 bases not matched to a gene. The CDR3 has 14 residues. The V gene's germline CDR1 is MNHEY and CDR2 SMNVEV (reference sequence). The CDR3 protein is CASTLVEGAGGYTF. The CDR3 DNA reads TGTGCCAGCACCCTAGTGGAGGGGGCCGGGGGCTACACCTTC.

V is TRBV7-9 and J is TRBJ1-1; unclear D gene. Germline CDR1 is SEHNR and CDR2 is FQNEAQ (reference sequence). V was shortened by 1 base and J by 0 bases, with 9 bases between the two germline ends. The CDR3 is 15 residues long. CDR3 sequence reads: CASSLVSGMNTEAFF. The CDR3 DNA sequence: TGTGCCAGCAGCTTAGTATCGGGAATGAACACTGAAGCTTTCTTT.

The CDR3 coding sequence is TGTGCCAGCAGCTCCCAAGGGACAGGGATCGACGAGCAGTACTTC. As protein: CASSSQGTGIDEQYF. The V call is TRBV7-9, the J call TRBJ2-7; 9 positions agree with TRBD1. CDR1 and CDR2 from the germline V gene are SEHNR and FQNEAQ (reference sequence). With V trimmed by 4 bases and J by 5 bases, 9 bases remained unmatched. The CDR3 consists of 15 residues.

V and J are TRBV25-1 and TRBJ2-2; D perhaps matches TRBD2 (7 bases). Trimming removed 6 bases from V and 6 bases from J, with 14 bases in between. The V gene's germline CDR1 is MGHDK and CDR2 SYGVNS. This CDR3 is built from 14 residues. The CDR3 is CASSLVGGPGELFF. The CDR3 region has the DNA TGTGCCAGCAGCCTAGTGGGGGGGCCCGGGGAGCTGTTTTTT.

CDR3 residues: CASSSTGGPREQYF. The DNA for the CDR3 is TGTGCCAGCAGCTCTACAGGGGGACCTCGGGAGCAGTACTTC. The V and J genes are TRBV13 and TRBJ2-7; 8 bases line up with TRBD1. The CDR3 has 14 residues. The ends lost 4 bases at V and 7 bases at J; junction bases unmatched: 9. In germline, CDR1 is PRHDT, CDR2 FYEKMQ (reference sequence).

The chain couples TRBV5-1 to TRBJ2-3; possibly TRBD2 for D (5 bases). Between the trimmed V and J ends, which lost 2 bases and 5 bases, there was a span of 12 bases. Germline assignment: CDR1 SGHRS and CDR2 YFSETQ. The length of the CDR3 is 14 residues. The CDR3 loop reads CASSLIGVGDTQYF. The CDR3 nucleotides read TGCGCCAGCAGCTTAATCGGGGTTGGAGATACGCAGTATTTT.